This is a list of T cell receptor beta chains from one sample in a study of spatial heterogeneity in lung cancer. From the 5' RACE reads, TCRdb called clonotypes with MiXCR, one entry per CDR3 protein. Among about 9,000 distinct CDR3 sequences listed, 4.5% were seen once. Source: PBMCs, taken at surgery. Receptors were obtained from a male donor with early-stage non-small cell lung cancer. Each CDR3 is given with its conserved first and last residue. The D gene is left open where the match is weak. The listing skips clone size in some rows; elsewhere it reads once, few, many or a size class.

medium-sized TRBJ1-1 TRBV6-6 . CASSWGNTEAFF TGTGCCAGCAGTTGGGGGAACACTGAAGCTTTCTTT
medium-sized TRBJ2-6 TRBV29-1 . CSVDGGTGANVLTF TGCAGCGTTGATGGGGGGACTGGGGCCAACGTCCTGACTTTC
many TRBJ1-2 TRBV5-6 . CASSLGQRHYGYTF TGTGCCAGCAGCTTGGGGCAGCGTCACTATGGCTACACCTTC
. TRBJ2-3 TRBV7-8 . CASSLIGRGPGVDTQYF TGTGCCAGCAGCTTAATCGGGCGGGGGCCGGGGGTAGATACGCAGTATTTT
many TRBJ2-6 TRBV28 . CASGSLGTGANVLTF TGTGCCAGCGGCTCCCTTGGGACTGGGGCCAACGTCCTGACTTTC
many TRBJ2-2 TRBV5-1 . CASSLEVTGELFF TGCGCCAGCAGCTTGGAGGTCACCGGGGAGCTGTTTTTT
few TRBJ1-4 TRBV7-2 TRBD1 CASSRTGTEGEKLFF TGTGCCAGCAGCAGGACCGGGACAGAGGGTGAAAAACTGTTTTTT
many TRBJ1-2 TRBV4-3 . CASSQGAGYGYTF TGCGCCAGCAGCCAAGGGGCAGGCTATGGCTACACCTTC
many TRBJ1-1 TRBV28 . CASSLNLRATFRGMNTEAFF TGTGCCAGCAGTTTAAACCTACGGGCCACTTTTAGGGGAATGAACACTGAAGCTTTCTTT
. TRBJ2-3 TRBV20-1 . CSARDKDPLDTQYF TGCAGTGCTAGAGATAAAGACCCGCTGGATACGCAGTATTTT
many TRBJ2-7 TRBV29-1 . CSARRDSSSYEQYF TGCAGCGCACGCAGGGACTCCAGCTCCTACGAGCAGTACTTC
. TRBJ2-1 TRBV5-1 TRBD2 CASKLSGDGEQFF TGCGCCAGCAAGCTGAGCGGGGATGGGGAGCAGTTCTTC
few TRBJ2-3 TRBV5-1 . CASSLGGARTDTQYF TGCGCCAGCAGCTTAGGCGGGGCGCGCACAGATACGCAGTATTTT
many TRBJ1-5 TRBV20-1 . CSAILQGAAQPQHF TGCAGTGCTATCCTACAGGGTGCTGCTCAGCCCCAGCATTTT
medium-sized TRBJ1-2 TRBV6-2/TRBV6-3 . CASSDSNYGYTF TGTGCCAGCAGCGACAGTAACTATGGCTACACCTTC
many TRBJ2-3 TRBV12-3/TRBV12-4 TRBD2 CASSPAGGRTDTQYF TGTGCCAGCAGCCCGGCGGGGGGGCGGACAGATACGCAGTATTTT
medium-sized TRBJ1-2 TRBV7-9 . CASSLKLGAGYTF TGTGCCAGCAGCCTCAAGCTGGGGGCTGGCTACACCTTC
many TRBJ2-3 TRBV7-2 . CASSLVASVTDTQYF TGTGCCAGCAGCTTAGTAGCTTCCGTCACAGATACGCAGTATTTT
many TRBJ2-1 TRBV3-1 TRBD2 CASSQDHLGLGSINEQFF TGTGCCAGCAGCCAAGATCATCTGGGACTAGGTTCAATCAATGAGCAGTTCTTC
many TRBJ2-6 TRBV11-2 . CASNQEGGAFGANVLTF TGTGCCAGCAACCAAGAGGGGGGCGCGTTTGGGGCCAACGTCCTGACTTTC
many TRBJ2-2 TRBV11-3 TRBD1 CASSSWTGSNTGELFF TGTGCCAGCAGCTCGTGGACAGGATCGAACACCGGGGAGCTGTTTTTT
many TRBJ2-1 TRBV4-1 TRBD2 CASSQVSSGGYNEQFF TGCGCCAGCAGCCAAGTATCCAGCGGGGGGTACAATGAGCAGTTCTTC
many TRBJ1-1 TRBV9 . CASSVGGGVTEAFF TGTGCCAGCAGCGTAGGTGGGGGGGTCACTGAAGCTTTCTTT
many TRBJ2-3 TRBV6-1 . CASSESRRQYF TGTGCCAGCAGTGAATCCCGGAGGCAGTATTTT
many TRBJ1-6 TRBV9 . CASSAKRYSPLHF TGTGCCAGCAGTGCCAAGAGGTATTCACCCCTCCACTTT
many TRBJ2-4 TRBV20-1 . CSAGKENIQYF TGCAGTGCAGGGAAGGAAAACATTCAGTACTTC
. TRBJ2-7 TRBV27 TRBD1 CASSLKPGGYEQYF TGTGCCAGCAGTTTAAAACCAGGGGGATACGAGCAGTACTTC
medium-sized TRBJ1-4 TRBV7-9 . CASSLGGYIEKLFF TGTGCCAGCAGCTTAGGCGGCTACATTGAAAAACTGTTTTTT
many TRBJ1-1 TRBV5-6 TRBD1 CASSFGTGGRGAFF TGTGCCAGCAGCTTTGGGACAGGGGGCCGTGGAGCTTTCTTT
many TRBJ1-2 TRBV6-1 . CASSESGADGYTF TGTGCCAGCAGTGAATCTGGGGCGGATGGCTACACCTTC
many TRBJ2-5 TRBV5-6 TRBD1 CASSLGDSIRTQYF TGTGCCAGCAGCTTGGGGGACAGCATAAGGACCCAGTACTTC
. TRBJ1-6 TRBV5-1 . CASSLTYPQGPNSPLHF TGCGCCAGCAGCTTGACCTATCCTCAGGGGCCCAATTCACCCCTCCACTTT
many TRBJ1-2 TRBV20-1 . CSARVPSTYGYTF TGCAGTGCTAGAGTCCCGAGTACCTATGGCTACACCTTC
medium-sized TRBJ2-7 TRBV7-8 . CASSLADRRNEQYF TGTGCCAGCAGCTTAGCGGATAGGAGGAACGAGCAGTACTTC